Each of the 11 T cell receptor beta chains below was sequenced from the same sample in a study of blood T cell repertoires in COVID-19. Assay: immunoSEQ multiplex PCR; the TCRdb copy retains only in-frame clones and omits some. Of roughly 49,000 clones in the sample, around 65% are singletons; the top ten hold just under 9%. Material for sequencing was peripheral blood. Receptor source: a woman between 70 and 85 years old with acute or convalescent COVID-19.

A few counts support this clone. This rearrangement joins TRBV29-1 to TRBJ2-7; TRBD1 matches 7 bases. The junction had 7 bases not matched to a gene; V was cut back by 0 bases and J by 2 bases. The CDR3 spans 15 residues. The V gene's germline CDR1 is SQVTM and CDR2 ANQGSEA. For the CDR3, the DNA is TGCAGCGTTGAAGACCGACAGGGAACGGCCTACGAGCAGTACTTC. Protein sequence: CSVEDRQGTAYEQYF.

Ten or more counts support this clone. This chain joins TRBV4-3 and TRBJ2-1; D perhaps matches TRBD2 (5 bases). V was clipped by 1 base and J by 11 bases, with 9 bases between them. This CDR3 has 12 amino acids. The germline gives CDR1 LGHNA, CDR2 YSLEER. CDR3 nucleotides: TGCGCCAGCAGCCAAGGTCTAGCCCAGCAGTTCTTC. Protein product: CASSQGLAQQFF.

The count of this clone is one. The chain recombines TRBV28 with TRBJ2-3; 12 bases match TRBD2. Germline CDR1 reads MDHEN; CDR2 reads SYDVKM. With V trimmed by 2 bases and J by 5 bases, 2 bases remained unmatched. The CDR3 totals 15 residues. The CDR3 DNA sequence: TGTGCCAGCAGTTTACTAGCGGGAGGGAAAGATACGCAGTATTTT. Protein: CASSLLAGGKDTQYF.

The chain uses TRBV11-2 and TRBJ2-3; TRBD2 might be the D (5 bases). V lost 4 bases and J lost 5, with 7 bases in between. CDR1 SGHAT and CDR2 FQNNGV come from the germline V gene. This CDR3 has 12 residues. The CDR3 DNA follows: TGTGCCAGCAGCTCCACTAGAGATACGCAGTATTTT. This translates into CASSSTRDTQYF.

This clone was picked up many times. The rearrangement links TRBV12-2 to TRBJ2-7; whether TRBD1, the table's D call, matches the DNA was not checked. TRBV12-2 is shown as a pseudogene. CDR3 length equals 12 residues. The CDR3 DNA is TGTGCAAGTCGCTTCCCTCACGCAGGGTGGAACTTC. Translated, it gives CASRFPHAGWNF.

This clone was seen a few times. This chain joins TRBV7-2 and TRBJ2-1; D is undetermined. Trimming removed 0 bases at V and 4 bases at J, with 7 bases between. CDR1 and CDR2 (germline): SGHTA, FQGNSA. This CDR3 spans 14 amino acids. For the CDR3, the DNA is TGTGCCAGCAGCTTAGCATCCCCGTACAATGAGCAGTTCTTC. Translated: CASSLASPYNEQFF.

At least ten counts were recorded for this clone. The V gene is TRBV24-1, the J gene TRBJ2-1, with TRBD2 matching over 16 bases. CDR3 length: 16 residues. CDR1 KGHDR and CDR2 SFDVKD come from the germline V gene. The V gene end was trimmed by 9 bases and the J gene end by 1 base; junction bases not matched to a gene: 2. The CDR3 loop is CATQGLAGGSYNEQFF. The DNA for the CDR3 is TGTGCCACCCAGGGACTAGCGGGAGGGTCCTACAATGAGCAGTTCTTC.

The V and J genes are TRBV28 and TRBJ2-3; D is undetermined. The CDR3 spans 16 residues. Germline V gene lookup returns CDR1 MDHEN and CDR2 SYDVKM. Trimming took off 2 bases at V and 2 bases at J, with 14 bases between the two ends. In nucleotides, the CDR3 is TGTGCCAGCAGTTTAATCAGGCCCCCCTACACAGATACGCAGTATTTT. Translating it yields CASSLIRPPYTDTQYF.

This chain links TRBV4-1 with TRBJ2-7; 8 nucleotides agree with TRBD1. The CDR3 runs 14 residues. V lost 1 base, J lost 1 base, and 0 bases stayed unmatched. CDR1 and CDR2 (germline): MGHRA, YSYEKL. The CDR3: CASSQGQGSYEQYF. The CDR3 DNA reads as TGCGCCAGCAGCCAAGGACAGGGGTCCTACGAGCAGTACTTC.

This clone was counted once. The chain uses TRBV28 and TRBJ2-3; D may be TRBD2 (5 bases). The CDR3 runs to 13 residues. Deletions cut 5 bases from V and 0 bases from J, with 6 bases between. The germline gives CDR1 MDHEN, CDR2 SYDVKM. The chain's CDR3 is CASSSGSTDTQYF. CDR3 sequence (DNA): TGTGCCAGCAGTAGCGGAAGCACAGATACGCAGTATTTT.

This chain connects TRBV5-4 to TRBJ2-3; 8 bases match TRBD2. This CDR3 spans 16 amino acids. Trimming cost V 0 bases and J 0 bases; bases outside gene matches: 3. CDR1 and CDR2 from the germline V gene are SGHNT and YYREEE (reference sequence). The CDR3 sequence is CASSLEASGSTDTQYF. In nucleotides, the CDR3 is TGTGCCAGCAGCTTGGAGGCTAGCGGGAGCACAGATACGCAGTATTTT.